The 13 T cell receptor beta chains below all came from one sample that was sequenced in a study of blood T cell repertoires in COVID-19. Only in-frame clones appear in the TCRdb table, and some are missing; sequencing was by immunoSEQ multiplex PCR. The table shows over 200,000 clones, with around 84% occurring only once. The sample comprised peripheral blood. These receptors were taken from a man older than 75 with acute or convalescent COVID-19.

This chain uses TRBV5-1 with TRBJ2-6; possible D gene TRBD2, 5 bases. This CDR3 is 17 amino acids long. Germline lookup yields CDR1 SGHRS and CDR2 YFSETQ. V dropped 0 bases and J dropped 1 base, with 11 bases sitting between them. The CDR3, as DNA: TGCGCCAGCAGCTTGGCCGGGGTGGGTTCTGGGGCCAACGTCCTGACTTTC. It encodes CASSLAGVGSGANVLTF.

The chain joins TRBV19 to TRBJ1-2; D may be TRBD1 (6 bases). The germline V gene encodes CDR1 LNHDA and CDR2 SQIVND (reference sequence). The ends were cut back, 3 bases at V and 2 bases at J, with 13 bases in the middle. There are 15 residues in the CDR3. CDR3 in amino acids: CASSMTGQLNYGYTF. The DNA of the CDR3 is TGTGCCAGTAGTATGACAGGACAGCTGAACTATGGCTACACCTTC. Complete variable domain (other parts from reference TRBV19 and TRBJ1-2): DGGITQSPKYLFRKEGQNVTLSCEQNLNHDAMYWYRQDPGQGLRLIYYSQIVNDFQKGDIAEGYSVSREKKESFPLTVTSAQKNPTAFYLCASSMTGQLNYGYTFGSGTRLTVV.

The V call is TRBV30, the J call TRBJ2-3; D possibly corresponds to TRBD2 (7 bases). Germline lookup yields CDR1 GTSNPN and CDR2 SVGIG (reference sequence). This CDR3 is built from 16 residues. The V end lost 4 bases, the J end lost 0 bases, and 17 bases lay between the germline ends. The CDR3 sequence is CAWTGGQLTSTDTQYF. The CDR3 DNA reads TGTGCCTGGACCGGGGGGCAGCTCACTAGCACAGATACGCAGTATTTT.

The rearrangement uses TRBV27 and TRBJ2-3; a possible D gene is TRBD2 (5 bases). Trimming took 4 bases from V and 7 from J, leaving 12 bases between them. There are 13 residues in the CDR3. Germline V lookup: CDR1 MNHEY, CDR2 SMNVEV (reference sequence). The CDR3 here is CASSYEGTHTQYF. CDR3 nucleotides: TGTGCCAGCAGTTACGAGGGCACGCATACGCAGTATTTT.

The J gene is TRBJ2-1, the V gene TRBV4-2; TRBD1 aligns across 9 bases. V was clipped by 4 bases and J by 5 bases; unmatched bases: 12. Germline assignment: CDR1 LGHNA and CDR2 YNFKEQ. The CDR3 covers 17 residues. CDR3 amino acids: CASSPRTGVFGDNEQFF. The CDR3, as DNA: TGTGCCAGCAGCCCCCGGACAGGGGTGTTTGGTGACAATGAGCAGTTCTTC.

V is TRBV3-1 (or the pseudogene TRBV3-2) and J is TRBJ1-6; no clear D gene. CDR1 is LGHDT and CDR2 is YNNKEL in the germline V gene (reference sequence). This CDR3 is built from 17 residues. V was cut by 0 bases and J by 6 bases, with 15 bases left in between. The CDR3 spells CASSQDQPGLGNSPLHF. As DNA, the CDR3 is TGTGCCAGCAGCCAAGATCAGCCAGGTTTAGGTAATTCACCCCTCCACTTT.

This CDR3 reads CASSVEGLGKLFF. For the CDR3, the DNA is TGTGCCAGCAGCGTAGAGGGGCTTGGAAAACTGTTTTTT. The rearrangement links TRBV9 to TRBJ1-4; a weak D match, TRBD1 (5 bases). This CDR3 contains 13 residues. V dropped 0 bases and J dropped 10 bases, with 10 bases sitting between them. Germline CDR1 and CDR2: SGDLS and YYNGEE.

The rearrangement joins TRBV23-1 to TRBJ2-3; 9 bases are a match to TRBD2. TRBV23-1 qualifies as an ORF whose function is uncertain. The CDR3 has 16 residues. Unmatched junction bases numbered 4, after V lost 2 bases and J lost 1 base. Here the CDR3 reads CASSQPRTSGTDTQYF. As DNA, the CDR3 is TGCGCCAGCAGTCAACCGAGGACTAGCGGCACAGATACGCAGTATTTT.

The chain combines TRBV16 with TRBJ1-1, with D perhaps matching TRBD1 (5 bases). Germline values: CDR1 KGHSY, CDR2 FQNENV. Trimming cost V 2 bases and J 4 bases, with 14 bases left between them. The CDR3 covers 15 residues. The CDR3 spells CASSQNQGVGTEAFF. In DNA form, the CDR3 reads TGTGCCAGCAGCCAAAATCAGGGCGTAGGCACTGAAGCTTTCTTT.

About this clone: The sample carries other DNA sequences with the same CDR3. The chain combines TRBV14 with TRBJ2-5; 12 bases are shared with TRBD2. Germline CDR1 SGHDN, CDR2 FVKESK. The CDR3 extends over 14 amino acids. With V trimmed by 4 bases and J by 4 bases, 1 base remained unmatched. In DNA, the CDR3 is TGTGCCAGCAGCCCGGGACTAGCGGGAGAGACCCAGTACTTC. It encodes CASSPGLAGETQYF.

The genes are TRBV7-3 and TRBJ2-1, with 9 bases that match TRBD2. The germline CDR1 and CDR2 sequences are SGHTA and FQGTGA. V lost 5 bases and J lost 7; bases outside the gene matches: 9. The CDR3 consists of 15 residues. As DNA, the CDR3 is TGTGCCAGCAGCCCTGGACTAGCGACTAGAAATGAGCAGTTCTTC. Translating gives CASSPGLATRNEQFF. Together with reference TRBV7-3 and TRBJ2-1, the CDR3 gives the full variable domain: GAGVSQTPSNKVTEKGKYVELRCDPISGHTALYWYRQSLGQGPEFLIYFQGTGAADDSGLPNDRFFAVRPEGSVSTLKIQRTERGDSAVYLCASSPGLATRNEQFFGPGTRLTVL.

The rearrangement joins TRBV5-1 to TRBJ2-3, with TRBD2 matching over 13 bases. Germline loops: CDR1 SGHRS, CDR2 YFSETQ. The CDR3 is 20 residues long. Trimming took 0 bases from V and 4 from J; bases not matched to a gene: 14. CDR3 DNA sequence: TGCGCCAGCAGCTTGGCTCCGGGGGCAGCGGGACTAGCGGGATCAGATACGCAGTATTTT. Protein product: CASSLAPGAAGLAGSDTQYF.

This clone was seen only once. This chain joins TRBV19 and TRBJ2-3; TRBD1 matches 7 bases. This CDR3 region has 14 residues. V was pared by 11 bases and J by 2 bases, with 10 bases of the junction left unmatched. The germline V gene encodes CDR1 LNHDA and CDR2 SQIVND (reference sequence). CDR3 nucleotide sequence: TGTGCCGCCAAATCGGGACAGTTCACAGATACGCAGTATTTT. This encodes CAAKSGQFTDTQYF.